The TCR beta chain described here comes from a study of Ad26.COV2.S vaccination and SARS-CoV-2 variants. Study-wide context: Ad26.COV2.S shots went into the muscle once or twice, 56 days apart. Study results and caveats: People who got the vaccine or the placebo had similar non-spike TCR breadth.

Sequenced by immunoSEQ multiplex PCR; TCRdb stores in-frame clones only, minus some. The sample yields approximately 250,000 clones, 87% seen once. The V segment lost 4 bases and the J segment 2 bases; nucleotides outside the gene matches: 11. The CDR3 contains 18 residues. Germline V gives CDR1 KGHSH, CDR2 LQKENI. Specified treatment: roughly 19 received Ad26.COV2.S at low or high dose, single or two shots; 5 received placebo; per-sample allocation not given. The samples date from day 63 after the first vaccine or placebo injection. As for this clone: What it binds is not known.

The source is a person between 18 and 65 years old who received the Ad26.COV2.S COVID-19 vaccine or a placebo. The rearrangement uses TRBV18 and TRBJ2-2, with 9 bases lining up with TRBD2. The sample consisted of peripheral blood, taken in a trial of Ad26.COV2.S vaccine versus placebo. The CDR3 sequence is CASSLNKAGGVNTGELFF. The CDR3 DNA reads as TGTGCCAGCTCACTAAATAAAGCGGGAGGAGTCAACACCGGGGAGCTGTTTTTT. The complete variable domain, with remaining parts taken from reference TRBV18 and TRBJ2-2, reads NAGVMQNPRHLVRRRGQEARLRCSPMKGHSHVYWYRQLPEEGLKFMVYLQKENIIDESGMPKERFSAEFPKEGPSILRIQQVVRGDSAAYFCASSLNKAGGVNTGELFFGEGSRLTVL.